This T cell receptor beta chain comes out of a study of regulatory T cells in long-lasting Graves disease. The study, taken as a whole, reports: It was possible that the small sample size reduced accuracy. Sharing of public clonotypes was greater in persistent patients (2,741) than in new patients (around 890). What was studied was peripheral blood only, and not thyroid tissue.

Per the germline V gene, CDR1 is MRHNA and CDR2 is SNTAGT. The V gene lost 7 bases and the J gene lost 0 bases, with 34 bases spanning the gap. This CDR3 has 23 amino acids. Time point reported: newly diagnosed GD, antithyroid drugs for less than 3 months. PBMC-derived RNA was used for the TCR library. This clonotype was observed a single time. The antigen remains undetermined. Arm-PCR with iRepertoire HTBI primers amplified the CDR3 regions for these TCR beta libraries. TCRdb re-derived calls from the multiplex PCR reads in MiXCR, one entry per CDR3 protein. The sample holds 390,000 or so distinct CDR3 sequences, roughly 10% seen once. These data were also reused for a study on T cells in Graves' hyperthyroidism and ophthalmopathy. That report adds: A model of 13 V-J features distinguished ophthalmopathy from stable hyperthyroidism.

This receptor was identified in a woman aged 18-29 years with Graves disease. The chain has TRBV6-4 and TRBJ1-6; the D is unclear. Specimen: peripheral blood mononuclear cells (PBMCs), collected at new diagnosis, from a patient treated with antithyroid drugs. This CDR3 reads CASTTRILSKPLQLCSYNSPLHF. The DNA of the CDR3 is TGTGCCAGCACTACCAGGATTTTATCTAAGCCTCTGCAGCTGTGCTCCTATAATTCACCCCTCCACTTT.